The 20 T cell receptor beta chains below all came from one sample that was sequenced in a study of T-cell reconstitution after alpha-beta-depleted transplantation in children. Preparation of the TCRbeta library was carried out with unique molecular identifiers. TCRdb analysed the PCR reads with MiXCR anew, one entry per CDR3 protein. Here the sample spans 450,000 to 550,000 distinct CDR3 sequences, about 10% being singletons. The specimen was PBMCs, mostly from graft donor cells, collected 180 days after TCRalphabeta/CD19-depleted stem cell transplant. The source of these receptors is a female patient aged 2-10 years who had a stem cell transplant for aplastic anemia, so the T cells may come from the graft donor.

The chain carries TRBV7-9 and TRBJ2-7; D ambiguous. The V end lost 5 bases, the J end lost 3 bases, and 5 bases lay between the germline ends. The germline V gene encodes CDR1 SEHNR and CDR2 FQNEAQ (reference sequence). The CDR3 has 11 amino acids. This CDR3 is CASSPLYEQYV. The CDR3 DNA reads as TGTGCCAGCAGCCCCCTCTACGAGCAGTACGTC.

This rearrangement joins TRBV28 to TRBJ1-4; 9 bases map to TRBD1. The V gene end was trimmed by 10 bases and the J gene end by 0 bases; junction bases not matched to a gene: 6. Germline V gene sequence: CDR1 MDHEN, CDR2 SYDVKM. This CDR3 spans 15 amino acids. CDR3 residues: CATFWTGATNEKLFF. Here the CDR3 DNA reads TGTGCCACTTTTTGGACAGGGGCAACTAATGAAAAACTGTTTTTT.

The chain has TRBV28 and TRBJ2-1; 8 nucleotides line up with TRBD2. J gave up 5 bases and V 5 bases, and 17 bases lay outside the gene matches. Germline CDR1 reads MDHEN; CDR2 reads SYDVKM. This CDR3 is built from 18 residues. The CDR3 here is CASSQFPPGTSPNNEQFF. CDR3 nucleotides: TGTGCCAGCAGTCAGTTCCCCCCCGGGACTAGTCCCAACAATGAGCAGTTCTTC.

This sequence joins TRBV5-1 and TRBJ2-4; D assignment may be TRBD1 or TRBD2 (5 bases each). V shed 2 bases and J shed 7 bases, with 19 bases lying between them. The germline gives CDR1 SGHRS, CDR2 YFSETQ. This CDR3 comprises 16 residues. The CDR3 sequence: CASSFRFEGSGNIQYF. Written as DNA, the CDR3 is TGCGCCAGCAGCTTCAGGTTTGAGGGGTCGGGGAACATTCAGTACTTC.

In its sample, this clonotype was seen a few times. V and J are TRBV20-1 and TRBJ2-1; 15 bases map to TRBD2. The V segment lost 5 bases and the J segment 14 bases; nucleotides outside the gene matches: 1. There are 11 residues in the CDR3. Germline-derived CDR1 and CDR2 are DFQATT and SNEGSKA (reference sequence). The CDR3 coding sequence is TGCAGTGCTTGGACTAGCGGGGGGGAGTTCTTC. Its protein is CSAWTSGGEFF.

V usage is TRBV5-1 and J usage is TRBJ2-7; 9 nucleotides line up with TRBD1. The trim removed 0 bases at V and 3 bases at J, leaving 13 bases unmatched. Germline lookup yields CDR1 SGHRS and CDR2 YFSETQ. The CDR3 runs 18 residues. CDR3 DNA sequence: TGCGCCAGCAGCTTGGCGGTCCCACAGGGGGCTTTGGACTACGAGCAGTACTTC. Protein sequence: CASSLAVPQGALDYEQYF.

This rearrangement joins TRBV29-1 to TRBJ1-2; no reliable D call. Trimming removed 6 bases at V and 7 bases at J, with 18 bases between. This CDR3 is built from 13 residues. Germline V gene data show CDR1 as SQVTM and CDR2 as ANQGSEA. The CDR3 loop is CSVLQVFLGGYTF. In DNA, the CDR3 is TGCAGCGTCCTTCAAGTATTCCTTGGTGGCTACACCTTC.

Ten or more counts support this clonotype. CDR3 bases: TGTGCCAGCAGCCCCGACTACGAGCAGTACTTC. Its protein product is CASSPDYEQYF. This chain joins TRBV18 and TRBJ2-7; D call uncertain. Trimming took 8 bases from V and 3 from J, leaving 8 bases between them. This CDR3 is built from 11 residues. The V gene's germline CDR1 is KGHSH and CDR2 LQKENI.

This clonotype showed up just once. The chain recombines TRBV30 with TRBJ2-3, with D possibly TRBD1 on 6 matching bases. Trimming removed 0 bases at V and 1 base at J, with 11 bases between. Germline assignment: CDR1 GTSNPN and CDR2 SVGIG (reference sequence). The CDR3 sequence is 15 residues long. The CDR3 region has the DNA TGTGCCTGGAGTGTACTGGGGGCCGGCACAGATACGCAGTATTTT. This encodes CAWSVLGAGTDTQYF.

In this sample, this clonotype turned up a few times. This chain connects TRBV28 to TRBJ1-5, with D perhaps TRBD1 (6 bases). Per germline, CDR1 MDHEN and CDR2 SYDVKM. The CDR3 consists of 15 residues. Trimming shortened V by 6 bases and J by 9 bases, and 21 bases separated the two germline ends. The CDR3 here is CASSHTSGVGRPQHF. The CDR3 DNA reads as TGTGCCAGCAGCCATACTTCAGGGGTTGGGCGGCCCCAGCATTTT.

V gene TRBV24-1 combines with J gene TRBJ2-5; D remains unclear. CDR1 is KGHDR, CDR2 SFDVKD, per germline. The V end was cut by 4 bases, the J end by 5 bases, with 10 bases between. The CDR3 consists of 13 residues. CDR3 protein: CATSDAGRETQYF. The CDR3 region has the DNA TGTGCCACCAGTGACGCAGGCCGGGAGACCCAGTACTTC.

This clonotype was observed a few times. The V call is TRBV20-1, the J call TRBJ2-4; D gene unclear. The CDR3 sequence is 15 residues long. The V end was cut by 1 base, the J end by 0 bases, with 10 bases between. Germline V gene sequence: CDR1 DFQATT, CDR2 SNEGSKA (reference sequence). CDR3 loop: CSARVRALAKNIQYF. The CDR3 DNA follows: TGCAGTGCTAGAGTTAGGGCCTTAGCCAAAAACATTCAGTACTTC.

This clonotype was seen only a few times. V usage is TRBV24-1 and J usage is TRBJ1-1; unclear D gene. The CDR3 is made up of 11 amino acids. V was pared by 2 bases and J by 11 bases, with 8 bases between. The germline gives CDR1 KGHDR, CDR2 SFDVKD. CDR3 coding DNA: TGTGCCACCAGTGATTCGGTGGGGGCTTTCTTT. It translates to CATSDSVGAFF.

This clonotype was seen only a few times. The CDR3 region is CASGRLQTQYF. CDR3 DNA: TGTGCCAGCGGGCGGCTGCAAACCCAGTACTTC. The chain employs TRBV12-3 or TRBV12-4 and TRBJ2-5; D is unresolved. Trimming removed 8 bases at V and 8 bases at J, with 12 bases between. The CDR3 extends over 11 amino acids.

As to this clonotype: One end of the junction fails to match germline, which may point to a read error. The chain combines TRBV10-3 with TRBJ1-2, with D possibly being TRBD1 (5 bases). CDR1 and CDR2 from the germline V gene are ENHRY and SYGVKD. CDR3 size: 13 residues. CDR3 loop: CAISEAGSGGYPF. CDR3 in DNA: TGTGCCATCAGTGAGGCAGGGAGTGGTGGCTACCCCTTC.

A few counts support this clonotype. The gene calls are TRBV15 and TRBJ2-1; D may be TRBD2 (5 bases). CDR3 length: 16 amino acids. V was cut by 0 bases and J by 8 bases, with 17 bases left in between. Germline V gene data show CDR1 as LNHNV and CDR2 as YYDKDF (reference sequence). The CDR3 loop reads CATSREEGRVRHEQFF. In nucleotides, the CDR3 is TGTGCCACCAGCAGAGAAGAGGGTCGGGTCCGTCATGAGCAGTTCTTC.

This clonotype has a count of ten or more. This rearrangement joins TRBV15 to TRBJ2-7; D gene ambiguous. This CDR3 has 14 residues. In germline, CDR1 is LNHNV, CDR2 YYDKDF (reference sequence). Trimming removed 8 bases at V and 2 bases at J, with 16 bases between. DNA for the CDR3: TGTGCCACCCGCTCGGATGGCCGAACCTACGAGCAGTACTTC. This sequence encodes CATRSDGRTYEQYF. Together with reference TRBV15 and TRBJ2-7, the CDR3 gives the full variable domain: DAMVIQNPRYQVTQFGKPVTLSCSQTLNHNVMYWYQQKSSQAPKLLFHYYDKDFNNEADTPDNFQSRRPNTSFCFLDIRSPGLGDTAMYLCATRSDGRTYEQYFGPGTRLTVT.

This clonotype was observed a handful of times. This sequence joins TRBV7-9 and TRBJ1-3; TRBD1 agrees at 12 bases. Germline values: CDR1 SEHNR, CDR2 FQNEAQ (reference sequence). V dropped 4 bases and J dropped 4; count of bases not matched to a gene: 5. The CDR3 contains 16 residues. CDR3 sequence reads: CASSWGQGAVGNTIYF. CDR3 DNA: TGTGCCAGCAGCTGGGGACAGGGGGCTGTCGGAAACACCATATATTTT.

The genes are TRBV14 and TRBJ1-2; TRBD1 might be the D (5 bases). The germline gives CDR1 SGHDN, CDR2 FVKESK. CDR3 length equals 17 residues. V dropped 5 bases and J dropped 0 bases, with 19 bases sitting between them. CDR3 nucleotide sequence: TGTGCCAGCAGCAAAAGAAAGGGCAGGGCGTCTAACTATGGCTACACCTTC. Translating it yields CASSKRKGRASNYGYTF.

The chain carries TRBV4-2 and TRBJ2-5, with 12 positions matching TRBD2. From germline, CDR1 is LGHNA and CDR2 YNFKEQ. CDR3 length equals 20 residues. V gave up 0 bases and J gave up 3 bases; unmatched junction bases: 14. This CDR3 is CASSQESLAGGPAPKETQYF. CDR3 nucleotides: TGTGCCAGCAGCCAAGAATCGCTAGCGGGAGGGCCAGCTCCAAAAGAGACCCAGTACTTC.